The subject of this entry is one T cell receptor (beta chain). Assay used: immunoSEQ multiplex PCR; TCRdb lists only in-frame clones, some missing. The sample shows around 200,000 clones, roughly 83% of them seen only once. The entry originates in a study of blood T cell repertoires in COVID-19. Study as a whole: Sources were T cells, B-cell-depleted T cells, or PBMCs; the material itself was cDNA or gDNA.

CDR1 SGHAT and CDR2 FQNNGV come from the germline V gene. The CDR3 sequence is 16 residues long. Trimming removed 5 bases from V and 4 bases from J, with 20 bases in between. Recruitment covered about two dozen US areas and drew participants whose ages spanned about 18 to 100 years. Participant-given clinical history determined each cohort assignment. V is TRBV11-2 and J is TRBJ2-5, with D maybe TRBD2 (5 bases). This clonotype was sampled from a man in his forties or fifties with acute COVID-19. The sequenced sample consisted of PBMCs or T cells enriched from blood (not recorded which). The CDR3 reads CASSVLPRERGETQYF. In nucleotides, the CDR3 is TGTGCCAGCAGCGTACTTCCCCGGGAACGGGGAGAGACCCAGTACTTC.